This entry lists 7 T cell receptor beta chains sequenced from one sample in a study of cytomegalovirus exposure and HLA in healthy donors. With 60 Vbeta and 13 Jbeta primers, the PCR was carried out. The data were produced by immunoSEQ multiplex PCR, yet TCRdb's version contains in-frame clones alone and is incomplete. Found here are nearly 200,000 clones, roughly 83% of them singletons; the top ten hold around 0.4%. Sequences were obtained from PBMCs. Receptors were obtained from a male donor in good health and CMV-seropositive.

The chain joins TRBV6-1 to TRBJ2-7; D is perhaps TRBD1 (5 bases). Germline CDR1 is MNHNS and CDR2 is SASEGT. This CDR3 has 16 amino acids. The V and J ends lost 0 bases and 4 bases respectively, with 16 bases between them. For the CDR3, the DNA is TGTGCCAGCAGTGAAGCGCTTCTGGGCAGGGATTACGAGCAGTACTTC. This encodes CASSEALLGRDYEQYF.

The chain joins TRBV18 to TRBJ1-6; 9 bases agree with TRBD1. After removal of 3 bases from V and 8 bases from J, the junction contained 8 bases not matched to a gene. The length of the CDR3 is 16 residues. Germline V gene data show CDR1 as KGHSH and CDR2 as LQKENI. The CDR3 nucleotides read TGTGCCAGCTCACCCTCCGGGACAGGGTATTATTCACCCCTCCACTTT. As protein: CASSPSGTGYYSPLHF.

This clone showed up just once. This rearrangement joins TRBV4-1 to TRBJ2-5; D is unclear. The CDR3 is 13 residues long. Germline-derived CDR1 and CDR2 are MGHRA and YSYEKL. The V end lost 1 base, the J end lost 5 bases, and 8 bases lay between the germline ends. Here the CDR3 reads CASSQGLGETQYF. As DNA, the CDR3 is TGCGCCAGCAGCCAAGGTCTAGGTGAGACCCAGTACTTC.

The V and J genes are TRBV6-5 and TRBJ2-7; D is undetermined. Looked up from germline, CDR1 is MNHEY and CDR2 is SVGAGI. V was cut by 4 bases and J by 6 bases, with 7 bases left in between. There are 11 residues in the CDR3. CDR3: CASSSNSEQYF. As DNA, the CDR3 is TGTGCCAGCAGTTCAAATTCCGAGCAGTACTTC.

The chain combines TRBV9 with TRBJ2-1, with TRBD1 identical over 8 bases. Germline values: CDR1 SGDLS, CDR2 YYNGEE. V dropped 2 bases and J dropped 4; count of bases not matched to a gene: 8. The CDR3 extends over 16 amino acids. CDR3 in DNA: TGTGCCAGCAGCGTGTCCGGGACAGGAGTATACAATGAGCAGTTCTTC. Residues: CASSVSGTGVYNEQFF.

The CDR3 here is CASSSDRGSNTEAFF. CDR3 bases: TGTGCCAGCAGCTCAGACAGGGGCTCGAACACTGAAGCTTTCTTT. The V gene is TRBV11-3, the J gene TRBJ1-1, with 8 bases fitting TRBD1. In germline, CDR1 is SGHNT, CDR2 YENEEA. The CDR3 spans 15 residues. Germline trimming cut 4 bases from V and 1 base from J; bases unmatched to any gene: 5.

The chain recombines TRBV29-1 with TRBJ2-1; the match to TRBD2 covers 13 bases. V lost 6 bases and J lost 0; bases outside the gene matches: 8. There are 17 residues in the CDR3. The germline V gene has CDR1 SQVTM and CDR2 ANQGSEA. CDR3 in DNA: TGCAGCGTGGCCGGGACTAGCGGGACGAGCTCCTACAATGAGCAGTTCTTC. Residues: CSVAGTSGTSSYNEQFF.